Included here is one T cell receptor (beta chain) sequence, with context. The sample is drawn from a study of blood T cell repertoires in COVID-19. Study-wide context: From T cells, B-cell-depleted T cells, or PBMCs came the material, which was cDNA or gDNA.

Per the authors' pipeline: Cell counts per sample came from amplifying reference gene primers. Clones were sequenced by immunoSEQ multiplex PCR, and TCRdb holds only the in-frame ones, with some missing. V, J and clone size are those of that table, while D and trimming were read from the DNA. The sample lists about 210,000 clones; approximately 80% were seen once. Enrollees, about 18 to 89 years old, lived in 24 US areas. This clonotype was sampled from a man aged 25 to 40 with acute COVID-19. Sequencing used PBMCs or T cells enriched from blood (not recorded which).

CDR3 region: CASSAGMNTEAFF. As DNA, the CDR3 is TGTGCCAGCTCTGCGGGGATGAACACTGAAGCTTTCTTT. The V call is TRBV6-4, the J call TRBJ1-1; D is ambiguous. This CDR3 contains 13 residues. Germline assignment: CDR1 MRHNA and CDR2 SNTAGT. V was shortened by 8 bases and J by 0 bases, with 10 bases between the two germline ends.